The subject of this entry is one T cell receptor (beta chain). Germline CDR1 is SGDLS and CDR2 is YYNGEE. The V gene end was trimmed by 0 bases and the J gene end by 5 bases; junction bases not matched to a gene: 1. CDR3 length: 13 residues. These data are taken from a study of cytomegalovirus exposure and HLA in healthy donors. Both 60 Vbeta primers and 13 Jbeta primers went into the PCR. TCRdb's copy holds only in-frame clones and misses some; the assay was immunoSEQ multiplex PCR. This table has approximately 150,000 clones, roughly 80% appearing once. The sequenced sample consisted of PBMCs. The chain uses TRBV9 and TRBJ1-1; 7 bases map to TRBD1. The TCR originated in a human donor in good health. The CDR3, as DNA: TGTGCCAGCAGCGTAGGACAGGGAACTGAAGCTTTCTTT. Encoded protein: CASSVGQGTEAFF.